Each of the 22 T cell receptor beta chains below was sequenced from the same sample in a study of early T cells in non-severe SARS-CoV-2 infection. From the 5' RACE reads, TCRdb called clonotypes with MiXCR, one entry per CDR3 protein. The sample lists roughly 99,000 distinct CDR3 sequences; approximately 12% were seen once. Specimen: whole blood, collected at baseline. These receptors were collected from an adult who was a healthcare worker with PCR-confirmed SARS-CoV-2 infection or an uninfected control (not recorded which).

The rearrangement uses TRBV11-2 and TRBJ2-7; 11 bases agree with TRBD1. Trimming cost V 5 bases and J 5 bases; bases outside gene matches: 8. This CDR3 comprises 15 residues. Germline V gene data show CDR1 as SGHAT and CDR2 as FQNNGV. The CDR3 protein is CASSPRTGGADEQYF. CDR3 nucleotides: TGTGCCAGCAGCCCTCGGACAGGGGGCGCGGACGAGCAGTACTTC. The whole variable domain, filled in from reference TRBV11-2 and TRBJ2-7, reads EAGVAQSPRYKIIEKRQSVAFWCNPISGHATLYWYQQILGQGPKLLIQFQNNGVVDDSQLPKDRFSAERLKGVDSTLKIQPAKLEDSAVYLCASSPRTGGADEQYFGPGTRLTVT.

The chain couples TRBV18 to TRBJ2-2; perhaps TRBD1 as D (5 bases). This CDR3 region has 15 residues. Germline-derived CDR1 and CDR2 are KGHSH and LQKENI. Trimming cost V 1 base and J 0 bases, with 6 bases left between them. CDR3 nucleotide sequence: TGTGCCAGCTCACCACAGGGGTCGAACACCGGGGAGCTGTTTTTT. It specifies CASSPQGSNTGELFF.

This clonotype was detected a few times. The chain recombines TRBV7-8 with TRBJ2-5; 9 bases match TRBD1. J was trimmed by 5 bases and V by 5 bases; bases with no gene match: 6. This CDR3 is 14 amino acids long. Germline loops: CDR1 SGHVS, CDR2 FQNEAQ. CDR3 in DNA: TGTGCCAGCAGCCCCGGACAGGGGATGGAGACCCAGTACTTC. Protein: CASSPGQGMETQYF.

This chain joins TRBV10-1 and TRBJ2-3; D is unclear. Germline loops: CDR1 WNHNN, CDR2 SYGVQD (reference sequence). The CDR3 runs to 15 residues. Deletions cut 2 bases from V and 6 bases from J, with 15 bases between. The CDR3 nucleotides read TGCGCCAGCAGTGAGAACGACGGAACTGGGGATACGCAGTATTTT. Translated, it gives CASSENDGTGDTQYF.

The genes are TRBV6-6 and TRBJ1-2, with D unresolved. The ends were cut back, 0 bases at V and 2 bases at J, with 7 bases in the middle. Germline CDR1 reads MNHNY; CDR2 reads SVGAGI (reference sequence). The CDR3 contains 14 residues. The CDR3 DNA reads as TGTGCCAGCAGTTACTCGCAAACCAACTATGGCTACACCTTC. This sequence encodes CASSYSQTNYGYTF.

Ten or more counts support this clonotype. This chain connects TRBV20-1 to TRBJ1-5; D gene ambiguous. The CDR3 runs to 11 residues. Trimming pared 3 bases from V and 9 bases from J, leaving 9 bases between. The germline gives CDR1 DFQATT, CDR2 SNEGSKA (reference sequence). The CDR3 loop is CSASGEGPQHF. As DNA, the CDR3 is TGCAGTGCTAGCGGGGAAGGGCCCCAGCATTTT.

This clonotype was observed a few times. The CDR3 DNA is TGTGCCAGCAGCTTATTCTTTAGCGGACGCTCCTACAATGAGCAGTTCTTC. It translates to CASSLFFSGRSYNEQFF. The chain is built from TRBV11-2 and TRBJ2-1; D might be TRBD2 (6 bases). V was trimmed by 2 bases and J by 0 bases, leaving 14 bases between them. CDR1 is SGHAT, CDR2 FQNNGV, per germline. CDR3 length equals 17 residues.

This clonotype was seen only a few times. The rearrangement joins TRBV9 to TRBJ2-1; 8 bases line up with TRBD1. Germline CDR1 reads SGDLS; CDR2 reads YYNGEE. Losses at the gene ends were 4 bases for V and 10 bases for J; bases not matched to a gene: 7. CDR3 length: 13 amino acids. CDR3 sequence reads: CASSTLGTGEQFF. CDR3 coding DNA: TGTGCCAGCAGCACACTGGGGACAGGCGAGCAGTTCTTC.

A few counts support this clonotype. The rearrangement joins TRBV5-1 to TRBJ2-5; D is possibly TRBD1 (5 bases). The CDR3 has 12 amino acids. With 0 bases removed from V and 7 bases from J, the gap between germline ends came to 7 bases. The germline gives CDR1 SGHRS, CDR2 YFSETQ. The CDR3 bases are TGCGCCAGCAGCTTGGATGGGGCGACCCAGTACTTC. It specifies CASSLDGATQYF.

This clonotype was seen at least ten times. The rearrangement uses TRBV14 and TRBJ1-6; 7 bases are shared with TRBD1. CDR1 is SGHDN and CDR2 is FVKESK in the germline V gene. V trimming: 4 bases; J trimming: 5 bases; junction bases outside the gene matches: 8. This CDR3 has 16 residues. CDR3 coding DNA: TGTGCCAGCAGCCTGTCCCAGGGGGGGAATAATTCACCCCTCCACTTT. Protein sequence: CASSLSQGGNNSPLHF. The full variable domain, rest sourced from reference TRBV14 and TRBJ1-6, is EAGVTQFPSHSVIEKGQTVTLRCDPISGHDNLYWYRRVMGKEIKFLLHFVKESKQDESGMPNNRFLAERTGGTYSTLKVQPAELEDSGVYFCASSLSQGGNNSPLHFGNGTRLTVT.

This clonotype has a handful of counts. The V gene is TRBV2, the J gene TRBJ2-1, with D perhaps assigned TRBD1 or TRBD2 (5 bases each). Germline V lookup: CDR1 SNHLY, CDR2 FYNNEI. The CDR3 has 15 amino acids. V lost 4 bases, J lost 0 bases, and 10 bases lay in between. DNA of the CDR3: TGTGCCAGCAGTGTGGGACCGAGCTCCTACAATGAGCAGTTCTTC. Encoded protein: CASSVGPSSYNEQFF.

This clonotype has only a few counts. The chain couples TRBV14 to TRBJ2-5, with D perhaps TRBD1 or TRBD2 (5 bases each). The V gene lost 3 bases and the J gene lost 4 bases, with 12 bases spanning the gap. This CDR3 has 14 amino acids. Looked up from germline, CDR1 is SGHDN and CDR2 is FVKESK. The CDR3 spells CASSQPGPIETQYF. DNA for the CDR3: TGTGCCAGCAGCCAGCCGGGACCGATAGAGACCCAGTACTTC. Complete variable domain (other parts from reference TRBV14 and TRBJ2-5): EAGVTQFPSHSVIEKGQTVTLRCDPISGHDNLYWYRRVMGKEIKFLLHFVKESKQDESGMPNNRFLAERTGGTYSTLKVQPAELEDSGVYFCASSQPGPIETQYFGPGTRLLVL.

This clonotype was detected a few times. This chain uses TRBV12-3 or TRBV12-4 with TRBJ2-7, with 8 bases that match TRBD2. The CDR3 consists of 12 residues. Trimming removed 8 bases from V and 2 bases from J; junction bases left unmatched: 2. The CDR3 loop reads CASGLATYEQYF. For the CDR3, the DNA is TGTGCCAGCGGACTAGCCACCTACGAGCAGTACTTC.

J is TRBJ1-1 and V is TRBV28; D perhaps matches TRBD1 (5 bases). V shed 7 bases and J shed 4 bases, with 16 bases lying between them. This CDR3 is 14 amino acids long. Germline CDR1 MDHEN, CDR2 SYDVKM. The CDR3 DNA reads TGTGCCAGCATTGGGAGGGGAGAGAGCACTGAAGCTTTCTTT. This codes for CASIGRGESTEAFF.

The chain combines TRBV7-6 with TRBJ2-2; D is perhaps TRBD2 (5 bases). V dropped 4 bases and J dropped 0 bases, with 15 bases sitting between them. Germline V gives CDR1 SGHVS, CDR2 FNYEAQ. This CDR3 region has 17 residues. The CDR3 coding sequence is TGTGCCAGCAGCTACCCCCCCCGGGGAGCGAACACCGGGGAGCTGTTTTTT. Protein product: CASSYPPRGANTGELFF.

This clonotype was counted between two and nine times. The chain couples TRBV25-1 to TRBJ2-5; D is ambiguous. Trimming took 4 bases from V and 5 from J, leaving 20 bases between them. The CDR3 extends over 16 amino acids. Germline CDR1 reads MGHDK; CDR2 reads SYGVNS. The CDR3 sequence is CASSAPYPGLGETQYF. CDR3 nucleotides: TGTGCCAGCAGTGCCCCATACCCGGGTTTGGGGGAGACCCAGTACTTC.

This clonotype was detected many times. The V and J genes are TRBV11-2 and TRBJ1-6; D uncertain. The CDR3 length is 11 residues. Germline V lookup: CDR1 SGHAT, CDR2 FQNNGV. V gave up 7 bases and J gave up 7 bases, with 5 bases separating them. The CDR3 coding sequence is TGTGCCAGCACCAACAATTCACCCCTCCACTTT. Protein: CASTNNSPLHF. Complete variable domain (other parts from reference TRBV11-2 and TRBJ1-6): EAGVAQSPRYKIIEKRQSVAFWCNPISGHATLYWYQQILGQGPKLLIQFQNNGVVDDSQLPKDRFSAERLKGVDSTLKIQPAKLEDSAVYLCASTNNSPLHFGNGTRLTVT.

This clonotype turned up a few times. The CDR3 DNA sequence: TGTGCCAGCAGCCGACGCCCGGGACTAGCGGGAGGCAATGAGCAGTTCTTC. It encodes CASSRRPGLAGGNEQFF. The chain is built from TRBV7-3 and TRBJ2-1; 15 bases are shared with TRBD2. V lost 5 bases to trimming and J lost 6 bases; unmatched junction nucleotides: 8. Per the germline V gene, CDR1 is SGHTA and CDR2 is FQGTGA. CDR3 length: 17 amino acids.

The chain couples TRBV5-4 to TRBJ2-3; D is possibly TRBD1 or TRBD2 (6 bases each). Trimming took off 4 bases at V and 10 bases at J, with 13 bases between the two ends. CDR1 is SGHNT and CDR2 is YYREEE in the germline V gene (reference sequence). The CDR3 sequence is 12 residues long. CDR3 nucleotide sequence: TGTGCCAGCAGCCCGCGGGACATTCCGCAGTATTTT. The encoded protein is CASSPRDIPQYF.

This clonotype showed up just a few times. The chain links TRBV24-1 to TRBJ1-2, with TRBD1 matching over 7 bases. The CDR3 is 14 residues long. The ends lost 4 bases at V and 6 bases at J; junction bases unmatched: 7. Germline-derived CDR1 and CDR2 are KGHDR and SFDVKD. The CDR3 nucleotides are TGTGCCACCAGTGAGAAGACAGGGAGAGATGGCTACACCTTC. This translates into CATSEKTGRDGYTF.

This clonotype has ten or more counts. This chain uses TRBV6-1 with TRBJ1-2; 7 nucleotides line up with TRBD1. With 4 bases clipped from V and 3 bases from J, the junction kept 5 bases outside the gene matches. The CDR3 totals 14 residues. Germline CDR1 reads MNHNS; CDR2 reads SASEGT. The CDR3 protein is CASSAAGQYYGYTF. The CDR3 region has the DNA TGTGCCAGCAGTGCGGCGGGACAGTACTATGGCTACACCTTC.

The table lists this clonotype with a few counts. The V call is TRBV5-6, the J call TRBJ2-7, with 9 bases identical to TRBD1. CDR3 length: 17 amino acids. Germline loops: CDR1 SGHDT, CDR2 YYEEEE. The V and J ends lost 3 bases and 6 bases, in that order; junction bases with no gene match: 16. CDR3 region: CASSSPGRQGDLGEQYF. The CDR3 DNA reads TGTGCCAGCAGCTCCCCGGGGAGACAGGGGGATTTAGGCGAGCAGTACTTC.